The 15 T cell receptor beta chains listed next were all sequenced from one sample in a study of vaccination and CD4 T cells after COVID-19. Sequencing of DNA taken from cultured CD4+ T cells relied on the Oncomine TCR Beta short-read assay. Using its own MiXCR run on the PCR reads, TCRdb lists one record per CDR3 protein. The sample lists 15,000 to 19,000 distinct CDR3 sequences, around half occurring once. No cognate antigen is known for these TCRs. The treatment was: approximately 9-day PBMC culture with coronavirus spike peptide pools or control peptides (ViraFEST assay). The sample here was CD4+ T cells from blood, cultured in vitro, taken before SARS-CoV-2 vaccination. All receptors come from a human donor who had recovered from COVID-19.

The chain uses TRBV20-1 and TRBJ1-2; D gene unclear. Germline V gene data show CDR1 as DFQATT and CDR2 as SNEGSKA (reference sequence). The V end lost 0 bases, the J end lost 2 bases, and 7 bases lay between the germline ends. The CDR3 extends over 13 amino acids. CDR3 protein: CSARDYTNYGYTF. DNA for the CDR3: TGCAGTGCTAGAGATTACACAAACTATGGCTACACCTTC.

This chain connects TRBV5-6 to TRBJ1-5; 7 nucleotides align to TRBD1. The CDR3 totals 15 residues. The germline CDR1 and CDR2 sequences are SGHDT and YYEEEE. Unmatched junction bases numbered 6, after V lost 4 bases and J lost 2 bases. The CDR3 coding sequence is TGTGCCAGCAGCCGGAGGGGACAGCGCAATCAGCCCCAGCATTTT. Translated, it gives CASSRRGQRNQPQHF.

The chain recombines TRBV7-9 with TRBJ2-7; 10 nucleotides match TRBD1. From germline, CDR1 is SEHNR and CDR2 FQNEAQ (reference sequence). The CDR3 is made up of 14 amino acids. The V and J ends lost 5 bases and 4 bases, in that order; junction bases with no gene match: 5. The CDR3 reads CASSRDRGVYEQYF. The CDR3 coding sequence is TGTGCCAGCAGCCGGGACAGGGGTGTTTACGAGCAGTACTTC.

This CDR3 reads CASREPGLADQETQYF. As DNA, the CDR3 is TGTGCCAGCAGGGAGCCGGGACTAGCGGATCAAGAGACCCAGTACTTC. The chain carries TRBV6-2 or TRBV6-3 and TRBJ2-5; 11 bases are shared with TRBD2. The CDR3 consists of 16 residues. Germline CDR1 and CDR2: MNHEY and SVGEGT. V was pared by 6 bases and J by 2 bases, with 8 bases of the junction left unmatched.

In nucleotides, the CDR3 is TGTGCCAGCAGTTTAATGGGACCGAAGTATCAGCCCCAGCATTTT. This encodes CASSLMGPKYQPQHF. The rearrangement joins TRBV27 to TRBJ1-5, with D possibly being TRBD1 (5 bases). CDR3 length: 15 residues. The V gene's germline CDR1 is MNHEY and CDR2 SMNVEV (reference sequence). V shed 2 bases and J shed 5 bases, with 13 bases lying between them.

This clonotype showed up just a few times. The chain combines TRBV10-1 with TRBJ2-7; 8 bases agree with TRBD2. This CDR3 is built from 14 residues. CDR1 is WNHNN and CDR2 is SYGVQD in the germline V gene (reference sequence). J was trimmed by 2 bases and V by 6 bases; bases with no gene match: 6. CDR3 residues: CASSTAGDPYEQYF. The CDR3 bases are TGCGCCAGCAGCACAGCGGGGGACCCCTACGAGCAGTACTTC.

This clonotype was observed a few times. The chain links TRBV12-3 or TRBV12-4 to TRBJ2-3; perhaps TRBD2 as D (7 bases). The CDR3 contains 17 residues. V was clipped by 1 base and J by 2 bases, with 16 bases between them. The CDR3 sequence: CASSLGSRGGFTDTQYF. The CDR3 DNA reads TGTGCCAGCAGTTTAGGGTCGAGGGGGGGGTTCACAGATACGCAGTATTTT.

The chain joins TRBV11-2 to TRBJ2-2; 10 positions match TRBD2. The CDR3 is 15 amino acids. CDR1 SGHAT and CDR2 FQNNGV come from the germline V gene. V was clipped by 5 bases and J by 4 bases; unmatched bases: 4. The CDR3 here is CASSPRLAGTGELFF. Here the CDR3 DNA reads TGTGCCAGCAGCCCCCGACTAGCGGGCACCGGGGAGCTGTTTTTT.

This clonotype has more than one count but fewer than ten. J is TRBJ1-2 and V is TRBV11-2; the match to TRBD1 covers 7 bases. J was trimmed by 4 bases and V by 3 bases; bases with no gene match: 8. Germline CDR1 and CDR2: SGHAT and FQNNGV. CDR3 length: 15 residues. In DNA, the CDR3 is TGTGCCAGCAGCTTCGACAGGGCCGGGGGCTATGGCTACACCTTC. This encodes CASSFDRAGGYGYTF.

The chain carries TRBV19 and TRBJ2-1, with D unresolved. Trimming left V 6 bases short and J 2 bases short, with 17 bases between. The germline V gene encodes CDR1 LNHDA and CDR2 SQIVND (reference sequence). This CDR3 contains 16 residues. In DNA, the CDR3 is TGTGCCAGTAGCCGCTACCCGACCGGAACCTACAATGAGCAGTTCTTC. Protein product: CASSRYPTGTYNEQFF.

CDR3 nucleotide sequence: TGTGCCTGGAGTGTACTAGCGGGAGTAGTTAATGAGCAGTTCTTC. Amino acids: CAWSVLAGVVNEQFF. The chain couples TRBV30 to TRBJ2-1; TRBD2 matches 11 bases. CDR3 length: 15 residues. CDR1 is GTSNPN and CDR2 is SVGIG in the germline V gene (reference sequence). With V trimmed by 0 bases and J by 7 bases, 5 bases remained unmatched.

The CDR3 nucleotides read TGCAGCGCAAGACAGCGTAACAAGTTGGCTTTCTTT. Protein product: CSARQRNKLAFF. The rearrangement joins TRBV20-1 to TRBJ1-1; D is perhaps TRBD1 (5 bases). Germline CDR1 DFQATT, CDR2 SNEGSKA (reference sequence). The CDR3 is 12 residues long.

This chain connects TRBV6-1 to TRBJ2-7; D is undetermined. Looked up from germline, CDR1 is MNHNS and CDR2 is SASEGT. The CDR3 runs to 13 residues. V was pared by 4 bases and J by 2 bases, with 9 bases between. The CDR3 here is CASSGYRTYEQYF. For the CDR3, the DNA is TGTGCCAGCAGTGGTTACCGGACCTACGAGCAGTACTTC.

The V gene is TRBV7-3, the J gene TRBJ2-5; no firm D call. The CDR3 consists of 15 residues. Germline V CDR1 and CDR2: SGHTA, FQGTGA. V was cut by 5 bases and J by 2 bases, with 15 bases left in between. This chain's CDR3 is CASSPSDDVQETQYF. DNA of the CDR3: TGTGCCAGCAGCCCCTCCGATGACGTGCAAGAGACCCAGTACTTC.

The rearrangement uses TRBV6-5 and TRBJ1-1; the D is unclear. V gave up 0 bases and J gave up 4 bases, with 12 bases separating them. Looked up from germline, CDR1 is MNHEY and CDR2 is SVGAGI. CDR3 size: 15 residues. CDR3 sequence: CASSYSRRAGTEAFF. The CDR3 nucleotides are TGTGCCAGCAGTTACTCTCGGAGGGCGGGCACTGAAGCTTTCTTT.